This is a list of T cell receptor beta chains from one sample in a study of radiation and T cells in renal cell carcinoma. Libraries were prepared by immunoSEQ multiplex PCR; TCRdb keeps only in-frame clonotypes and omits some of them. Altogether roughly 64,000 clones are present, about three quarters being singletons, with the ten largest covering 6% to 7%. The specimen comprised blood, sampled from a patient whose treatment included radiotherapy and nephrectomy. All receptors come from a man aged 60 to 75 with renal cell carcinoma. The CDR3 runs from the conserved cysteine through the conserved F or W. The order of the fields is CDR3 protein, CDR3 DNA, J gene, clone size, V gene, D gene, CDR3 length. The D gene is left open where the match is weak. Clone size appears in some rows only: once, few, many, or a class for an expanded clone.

CASSLGTGGEKLFF,TGTGCCAGCAGCTTGGGGACAGGGGGCGAAAAACTGTTTTTT,TRBJ1-4,once,TRBV5-4,TRBD1,14
CASSLREWETQYF,TGTGCCAGCAGCTTACGGGAATGGGAGACCCAGTACTTC,TRBJ2-5,.,TRBV7-9,.,13
CASSLVGRGYEKLFF,TGTGCCAGCAGCTTAGTCGGCAGGGGGTATGAAAAACTGTTTTTT,TRBJ1-4,.,TRBV7-8,TRBD1,15
CASSGGAEQQETQYF,TGCGCCAGCAGTGGAGGAGCGGAACAACAAGAGACCCAGTACTTC,TRBJ2-5,.,TRBV10-2,.,15
CASSVRGSGANVLTF,TGTGCCAGCAGCGTCAGGGGTTCTGGGGCCAACGTCCTGACTTTC,TRBJ2-6,.,TRBV7-8,.,15
CASSVGNTRMRTDTQYF,TGTGCCAGCAGCGTAGGGAATACTCGGATGCGGACAGATACGCAGTATTTT,TRBJ2-3,few,TRBV9,.,17
CASSLKRTQETQYF,TGTGCCAGCAGCTTAAAAAGGACTCAAGAGACCCAGTACTTC,TRBJ2-5,.,TRBV7-8,.,14
CASSLDGRARFF,TGTGCCAGCAGCTTAGACGGGAGGGCACGATTCTTC,TRBJ1-2,.,TRBV11-3,.,12
CASSRSGGGETQYF,TGTGCCAGCAGCCGAAGCGGGGGGGGAGAGACCCAGTACTTC,TRBJ2-5,once,TRBV7-2,TRBD2,14
CASSFILEAGVHTQYF,TGTGCCAGCAGCTTTATTCTCGAGGCGGGCGTTCATACGCAGTATTTT,TRBJ2-3,.,TRBV5-4,.,16
CASSLFRESGQPQHF,TGTGCCAGCAGTTTATTCCGGGAGTCGGGTCAGCCCCAGCATTTT,TRBJ1-5,few,TRBV28,.,15
CASSVTSGQETQYF,TGTGCCAGCAGCGTGACTAGCGGCCAAGAGACCCAGTACTTC,TRBJ2-5,.,TRBV9,TRBD2,14
CASSTAGSGEQFF,TGTGCCAGTAGTACGGCGGGCTCTGGGGAGCAGTTCTTC,TRBJ2-1,.,TRBV19,.,13
CASSFVRTEAFF,TGTGCCAGCAGCTTTGTCCGCACTGAAGCTTTCTTT,TRBJ1-1,.,TRBV7-2,.,12
CASRRSPSSYNEQFF,TGTGCCAGCAGGCGGTCCCCGAGCTCCTACAATGAGCAGTTCTTC,TRBJ2-1,.,TRBV5-6,.,15
CASSPDDRGYGGYTF,TGTGCCAGCAGCCCCGATGACAGGGGATATGGTGGCTACACCTTC,TRBJ1-2,.,TRBV5-4,TRBD1,15
CASSLGAGKGDTGELFF,TGTGCCAGCAGCTTGGGTGCAGGGAAGGGGGACACCGGGGAGCTGTTTTTT,TRBJ2-2,.,TRBV5-4,.,17
CASGLWGAPGYTF,TGTGCTAGTGGTTTGTGGGGGGCGCCTGGCTACACCTTC,TRBJ1-2,.,TRBV12-5,.,13
CASTRTHEENEQFF,TGTGCCAGTACCCGGACTCACGAGGAGAATGAGCAGTTCTTC,TRBJ2-1,.,TRBV19,.,14
CASSSEMGTEAFF,TGTGCCAGCAGCTCCGAAATGGGCACTGAAGCTTTCTTT,TRBJ1-1,.,TRBV7-9,.,13
CASSSQANNEQFF,TGTGCCAGCAGTTCCCAGGCTAACAATGAGCAGTTCTTC,TRBJ2-1,.,TRBV6-5,.,13
CASSPMKAGASPQETQYF,TGTGCCAGCAGCCCGATGAAGGCGGGGGCCTCCCCCCAAGAGACCCAGTACTTC,TRBJ2-5,.,TRBV7-2,.,18
CASSAGTSGVLAQYF,TGTGCCAGCAGTGCCGGGACTAGCGGGGTCCTGGCCCAGTACTTC,TRBJ2-5,.,TRBV6-1,TRBD2,15
CASSIRDGAYNEQFF,TGTGCCAGCAGCATCCGGGACGGAGCCTACAATGAGCAGTTCTTC,TRBJ2-1,.,TRBV7-2,.,15
CSARGADEAFF,TGCAGTGCTAGAGGGGCGGATGAAGCTTTCTTT,TRBJ1-1,.,TRBV20-1,.,11
CASSLGASSYNEQFF,TGTGCCAGCAGCTTGGGCGCGAGCTCCTACAATGAGCAGTTCTTC,TRBJ2-1,.,TRBV5-5,.,15
CASSLAGQSSYNEQFF,TGCGCCAGCAGCTTGGCTGGCCAGAGCTCCTACAATGAGCAGTTCTTC,TRBJ2-1,.,TRBV5-1,.,16
CARTGQENTEAFF,TGTGCCAGGACCGGACAGGAGAACACTGAAGCTTTCTTT,TRBJ1-1,.,TRBV2,TRBD1,13
CASQTGEENTGELFF,TGTGCCAGCCAGACGGGAGAGGAGAACACCGGGGAGCTGTTTTTT,TRBJ2-2,.,TRBV28,.,15
CASSDQVYGYTF,TGTGCCAGCAGTGACCAAGTCTATGGCTACACCTTC,TRBJ1-2,.,TRBV6-1,.,12
CASSLAVGIRGRGGGYTF,TGTGCCAGCAGCTTAGCGGTAGGAATTAGGGGGCGCGGCGGAGGCTACACCTTC,TRBJ1-2,.,TRBV7-9,TRBD1,18
CASSLEGTAYQPQHF,TGCGCCAGCAGCTTGGAGGGGACAGCCTATCAGCCCCAGCATTTT,TRBJ1-5,.,TRBV5-1,TRBD1,15
CASSIAGYNEQFF,TGTGCCAGTAGTATCGCGGGTTACAATGAGCAGTTCTTC,TRBJ2-1,.,TRBV19,.,13
CASSPGQGYGYTF,TGTGCCAGCAGCCCTGGACAGGGTTATGGCTACACCTTC,TRBJ1-2,.,TRBV7-9,TRBD1,13
CASSFELGSQYF,TGTGCCAGCAGCTTCGAGTTGGGGTCCCAGTACTTC,TRBJ2-5,.,TRBV7-2,.,12
CASSLAGPGTDTQYF,TGTGCCAGCAGTCTAGCGGGGCCTGGCACAGATACGCAGTATTTT,TRBJ2-3,.,TRBV2,TRBD2,15
CASMTGQGYGYTF,TGTGCCAGCATGACGGGACAGGGCTATGGCTACACCTTC,TRBJ1-2,.,TRBV19,TRBD1,13
CASSATGGDYGYTF,TGTGCCAGCAGTGCTACAGGGGGCGACTATGGCTACACCTTC,TRBJ1-2,.,TRBV25-1,TRBD1,14
CASRGALSETQYF,TGCGCCAGCCGAGGCGCTCTCTCTGAGACCCAGTACTTC,TRBJ2-5,few,TRBV5-1,.,13
CASRPGGYEQYF,TGTGCCAGCAGACCTGGGGGCTACGAGCAGTACTTC,TRBJ2-7,.,TRBV5-8,.,12
CASSIVGGDNEQFF,TGTGCCAGTAGTATAGTCGGCGGTGACAATGAGCAGTTCTTC,TRBJ2-1,once,TRBV19,.,14
CASSGTRLAKNIQYF,TGTGCCAGCAGTGGGACTAGGCTAGCCAAAAACATTCAGTACTTC,TRBJ2-4,.,TRBV27,TRBD2,15
CASTTLGGQLFGAFF,TGTGCCAGCACCACCTTGGGTGGGCAGCTGTTTGGAGCTTTCTTT,TRBJ1-1,.,TRBV6-1,.,15
CSVERENQETQYF,TGCAGCGTTGAACGAGAAAACCAAGAGACCCAGTACTTC,TRBJ2-5,.,TRBV29-1,.,13
CASSPQTVTDTQYF,TGTGCCAGCAGTCCCCAGACAGTCACAGATACGCAGTATTTT,TRBJ2-3,.,TRBV27,.,14
CASSLTGTGPETQYF,TGCGCCAGCAGCTTGACCGGGACAGGGCCTGAGACCCAGTACTTC,TRBJ2-5,once,TRBV5-1,TRBD1,15
CASSVEGRGDSPLHF,TGTGCCAGCAGCGTAGAAGGCAGGGGAGACTCACCCCTCCACTTT,TRBJ1-6,.,TRBV9,.,15
CAKVTPGTESYEQYF,TGTGCCAAAGTGACCCCCGGGACTGAATCCTACGAGCAGTACTTC,TRBJ2-7,.,TRBV10-3,.,15
CASETGVGYGYTF,TGTGCCAGTGAGACAGGAGTTGGGTATGGCTACACCTTC,TRBJ1-2,.,TRBV2,.,13
CASTRGLAGRETQYF,TGTGCCAGCACCCGTGGGCTAGCGGGACGAGAGACCCAGTACTTC,TRBJ2-5,.,TRBV28,TRBD2,15
CASSQVTGSPGGYTF,TGCGCCAGCAGCCAAGTTACGGGGAGTCCGGGGGGCTACACCTTC,TRBJ1-2,.,TRBV4-3,.,15
CASGPGALEDEQYF,TGCGCCAGCGGGCCCGGGGCCCTGGAGGACGAGCAGTACTTC,TRBJ2-7,.,TRBV5-1,.,14
CARSLGASKAKNIQYF,TGTGCCAGAAGCTTGGGAGCTTCTAAAGCCAAAAACATTCAGTACTTC,TRBJ2-4,.,TRBV5-3,.,16
CASSDGLTYYEQYF,TGTGCCAGCAGTGATGGCCTTACCTACTACGAGCAGTACTTC,TRBJ2-7,.,TRBV2,.,14
CASRSDGEGTNTEAFF,TGTGCAAGTCGCTCAGATGGGGAGGGAACGAACACTGAAGCTTTCTTT,TRBJ1-1,few,TRBV12-2,.,16
CASSFRGQGNTEAFF,TGTGCCAGCAGCTTCAGGGGACAGGGGAACACTGAAGCTTTCTTT,TRBJ1-1,.,TRBV13,TRBD1,15
CASSPGRSYGYTF,TGCGCCAGCAGCCCGGGAAGGAGCTATGGCTACACCTTC,TRBJ1-2,few,TRBV4-1,.,13